The 6 T cell receptor beta chains given below trace back to one sample, sequenced in a study of regulatory T cells in long-lasting Graves disease. Time point reported: newly diagnosed GD, antithyroid drugs for less than 3 months. RNA from PBMCs was the source of the TCR library. Sequencing libraries for TCR beta were prepared with iRepertoire HTBI primers and Arm-PCR of CDR3 regions. TCRdb redid the calling of the multiplex PCR reads with MiXCR, one entry per CDR3 protein. The sample records 350,000 to 450,000 distinct CDR3 sequences, about a sixth being singletons. These data were also reused for a study on T cells in Graves' hyperthyroidism and ophthalmopathy.

The sample was peripheral blood mononuclear cells (PBMCs), taken at new diagnosis, from a patient treated with antithyroid drugs. The source is a middle-aged man with Graves disease.

This clonotype showed up just a few times. The chain has TRBV18 and TRBJ2-3, with D uncertain. The end of the DNA aligns better with TRBJ2-7, so the J call may be wrong. The germline gives CDR1 KGHSH, CDR2 LQKENI. This CDR3 comprises 14 residues. In DNA form, the CDR3 reads TGTGCCAGCTCACCAGGGTGGGTAGACAACGAGCAGTACTTC. It yields the protein CASSPGWVDNEQYF.

This clonotype was observed at least ten times. CDR3 DNA sequence: TGTGCCAGCGAGAGGGACCCGGGCACTGAAGCTTTCTTT. Amino acids: CASERDPGTEAFF. This chain joins TRBV2 and TRBJ1-1, with D perhaps matching TRBD1 (5 bases). Between the trimmed V and J ends, which lost 8 bases and 4 bases, there was a span of 14 bases. The germline V gene encodes CDR1 SNHLY and CDR2 FYNNEI. The length of the CDR3 is 13 residues.

This clonotype appeared once. V and J are TRBV12-3 or TRBV12-4 and TRBJ2-3; no firm D call. The CDR3 length is 15 residues. The ends were cut back, 6 bases at V and 4 bases at J, with 17 bases in the middle. CDR3 region: CASSQAVLSADTQYF. CDR3 bases: TGTGCCAGCAGCCAAGCCGTACTATCGGCAGATACGCAGTATTTT.

This clonotype has more than one count but fewer than ten. V usage is TRBV6-1 and J usage is TRBJ2-7; TRBD1 matches 7 bases. J was trimmed by 1 base and V by 6 bases; bases with no gene match: 9. This CDR3 spans 15 amino acids. Germline lookup yields CDR1 MNHNS and CDR2 SASEGT. CDR3 DNA: TGTGCCAGCAGAACAGGGGTCCATCCGTCCTACGAGCAGTACTTC. It is translated as CASRTGVHPSYEQYF.

This clonotype has at least ten counts. The rearrangement joins TRBV28 to TRBJ2-1; D ambiguous. Germline V gives CDR1 MDHEN, CDR2 SYDVKM. CDR3 length: 14 residues. V was clipped by 2 bases and J by 7 bases, with 12 bases between them. DNA for the CDR3: TGTGCCAGCAGTTTACCCCTCGACGGTAATGAGCAGTTCTTC. Its protein product is CASSLPLDGNEQFF.

This clonotype was recorded once. This sequence joins TRBV11-3 and TRBJ2-3; the match to TRBD2 covers 8 bases. The length of the CDR3 is 15 residues. Trimming at V came to 4 bases and at J to 2 bases, leaving 5 bases not matched to a gene. Per the germline V gene, CDR1 is SGHNT and CDR2 is YENEEA. This chain's CDR3 is CASSSGRGDTDTQYF. CDR3 nucleotide sequence: TGTGCCAGCAGCTCGGGGCGGGGGGACACAGATACGCAGTATTTT. Variable domain in full (rest from reference TRBV11-3 and TRBJ2-3): EAGVVQSPRYKIIEKKQPVAFWCNPISGHNTLYWYLQNLGQGPELLIRYENEEAVDDSQLPKDRFSAERLKGVDSTLKIQPAELGDSAVYLCASSSGRGDTDTQYFGPGTRLTVL.